The 27 T cell receptor beta chains below were found in one sample sequenced in a study of early T cells in non-severe SARS-CoV-2 infection. TCRdb reprocessed the 5' RACE reads via MiXCR and lists one record per CDR3 protein. This table has tens of thousands of distinct CDR3 sequences, more than 10% appearing once. Sample: whole blood. These receptors all stem from an adult who was a healthcare worker with PCR-confirmed SARS-CoV-2 infection or an uninfected control (not recorded which).

With regard to this clonotype: An end of the junction does not agree with germline; a read error may underlie this. The rearrangement uses TRBV7-2 and TRBJ2-5; TRBD2 matches at 8 bases. CDR3 length: 14 residues. Germline lookup yields CDR1 SGHTA and CDR2 FQGNSA. The CDR3 reads CASSLGVSGARGNF. The DNA for the CDR3 is TGTGCCAGCAGCTTGGGGGTTAGCGGGGCCAGAGGCAACTTC. Drawing the rest from reference TRBV7-2 and TRBJ2-5, the complete variable domain is GAGVSQSPSNKVTEKGKDVELRCDPISGHTALYWYRQSLGQGLEFLIYFQGNSAPDKSGLPSDRFSAERTGGSVSTLTIQRTQQEDSAVYLCASSLGVSGARGNFGPGTRLLVL.

Written as DNA, the CDR3 is TGTGCCAGCAGCCAAGAATTTCGGGGGGTGGACGAGCAGTACTTC. Translating gives CASSQEFRGVDEQYF. This sequence joins TRBV4-2 and TRBJ2-7; 7 bases are shared with TRBD2. CDR1 and CDR2 (germline): LGHNA, YNFKEQ. The J segment lost 5 bases and the V segment lost 0 bases, leaving 7 bases of the junction unmatched. This CDR3 spans 15 amino acids.

The rearrangement uses TRBV20-1 and TRBJ2-1; D remains ambiguous. Germline V gives CDR1 DFQATT, CDR2 SNEGSKA (reference sequence). This CDR3 has 14 amino acids. V was shortened by 3 bases and J by 4 bases, with 13 bases between the two germline ends. In nucleotides, the CDR3 is TGCAGTGCTAGGAGCCTAACAGTATACAATGAGCAGTTCTTC. This codes for CSARSLTVYNEQFF.

In the case of this clonotype: One base away lies a much larger clone, so this may be a sequencing read error. The genes are TRBV7-3 and TRBJ2-7, with D possibly TRBD2 on 5 matching bases. This CDR3 has 13 amino acids. CDR1 and CDR2 from the germline V gene are SGHTA and FQGTGA. Trimming removed 5 bases at V and 0 bases at J, with 8 bases between. In DNA form, the CDR3 reads TGTGCCAGCAGCCCCGGGGACTCCTACGAGCAGTACTTC. Its protein is CASSPGDSYEQYF.

This chain links TRBV7-8 with TRBJ2-5; D is unclear. Between the trimmed V and J ends, which lost 2 bases and 5 bases, there was a span of 15 bases. The CDR3 is 15 residues long. Germline CDR1 and CDR2: SGHVS and FQNEAQ. The CDR3 DNA sequence: TGTGCCAGCAGCTTAATAAGCAAGGCCGGGGAGACCCAGTACTTC. It codes for CASSLISKAGETQYF.

The genes are TRBV6-5 and TRBJ2-1, with TRBD1 as a possible D gene (5 bases). The CDR3 has 15 residues. The V end was cut by 0 bases, the J end by 6 bases, with 12 bases between. The V gene's germline CDR1 is MNHEY and CDR2 SVGAGI. CDR3 coding DNA: TGTGCCAGCAGTTACTCGACGGCAGGGCCCAATGAGCAGTTCTTC. Translated: CASSYSTAGPNEQFF.

This clonotype showed up many times. The rearrangement joins TRBV3-1 to TRBJ2-7; D might be TRBD2 (6 bases). Trimming left V 2 bases short and J 7 bases short, with 9 bases between. Germline V gives CDR1 LGHDT, CDR2 YNNKEL (reference sequence). This CDR3 comprises 12 residues. The CDR3 DNA follows: TGTGCCAGCAGCCAAAATAGCGGTGAGCAGTACTTC. Protein sequence: CASSQNSGEQYF.

This chain uses TRBV18 with TRBJ1-4; 10 bases match TRBD1. The germline V gene encodes CDR1 KGHSH and CDR2 LQKENI. V gave up 0 bases and J gave up 0 bases; unmatched junction bases: 4. CDR3 length equals 18 residues. The DNA of the CDR3 is TGTGCCAGCTCACCACCCGGACAGGGGGGGACAACTAATGAAAAACTGTTTTTT. Its protein is CASSPPGQGGTTNEKLFF. Complete variable domain (other parts from reference TRBV18 and TRBJ1-4): NAGVMQNPRHLVRRRGQEARLRCSPMKGHSHVYWYRQLPEEGLKFMVYLQKENIIDESGMPKERFSAEFPKEGPSILRIQQVVRGDSAAYFCASSPPGQGGTTNEKLFFGSGTQLSVL.

The rearrangement joins TRBV4-3 to TRBJ1-6; D is undetermined. The CDR3 length is 15 residues. V shed 0 bases and J shed 9 bases, with 12 bases lying between them. Germline assignment: CDR1 LGHNA and CDR2 YSLEER. This CDR3 reads CASSQDMARTSPLHF. CDR3 bases: TGCGCCAGCAGCCAAGATATGGCCCGAACTTCACCCCTCCACTTT.

This clonotype was seen ten or more times. This sequence joins TRBV5-1 and TRBJ2-7; D is unclear. CDR1 and CDR2 from the germline V gene are SGHRS and YFSETQ. V lost 1 base and J lost 5, with 10 bases in between. The CDR3 spans 13 residues. CDR3 protein: CASSLNPLDEQYF. The CDR3 region has the DNA TGCGCCAGCAGCTTGAACCCCCTAGACGAGCAGTACTTC. Full variable domain (missing parts from reference TRBV5-1 and TRBJ2-7): KAGVTQTPRYLIKTRGQQVTLSCSPISGHRSVSWYQQTPGQGLQFLFEYFSETQRNKGNFPGRFSGRQFSNSRSEMNVSTLELGDSALYLCASSLNPLDEQYFGPGTRLTVT.

This clonotype was recorded at least ten times. The chain recombines TRBV4-1 with TRBJ1-6, with TRBD1 identical over 9 bases. CDR3 length: 16 residues. The germline gives CDR1 MGHRA, CDR2 YSYEKL. V was pared by 1 base and J by 7 bases, with 5 bases of the junction left unmatched. The CDR3 DNA follows: TGCGCCAGCAGCCAAGTAACAGGGGGCTCCAATTCACCCCTCCACTTT. It translates to CASSQVTGGSNSPLHF.

The chain is built from TRBV18 and TRBJ2-5; D is undetermined. Germline CDR1 reads KGHSH; CDR2 reads LQKENI. This CDR3 comprises 14 residues. V dropped 0 bases and J dropped 0 bases, with 5 bases sitting between them. The CDR3: CASSPPEYQETQYF. Here the CDR3 DNA reads TGTGCCAGCTCACCACCGGAGTACCAAGAGACCCAGTACTTC.

V and J are TRBV29-1 and TRBJ2-7, with 8 bases lining up with TRBD1. Germline-derived CDR1 and CDR2 are SQVTM and ANQGSEA. The trim removed 5 bases at V and 2 bases at J, leaving 2 bases unmatched. The CDR3 covers 12 residues. CDR3 sequence (DNA): TGCAGCGTTAGACAGGGGACCTACGAGCAGTACTTC. Translating gives CSVRQGTYEQYF.

This clonotype was found many times. V and J are TRBV20-1 and TRBJ2-5; D possibly corresponds to TRBD2 (5 bases). The V end was cut by 8 bases, the J end by 7 bases, with 14 bases between. The germline V gene has CDR1 DFQATT and CDR2 SNEGSKA (reference sequence). This CDR3 spans 11 amino acids. CDR3 DNA sequence: TGCAGTCATCTGGCTCGGGGGACCCAGTACTTC. It codes for CSHLARGTQYF.

The chain has TRBV5-1 and TRBJ2-5; possibly TRBD2 for D (7 bases). The CDR3 is made up of 13 amino acids. V shed 3 bases and J shed 5 bases, with 11 bases lying between them. The germline V gene encodes CDR1 SGHRS and CDR2 YFSETQ. The CDR3 region is CASSSQGGETQYF. The CDR3, as DNA: TGCGCCAGCAGCTCACAGGGAGGGGAGACCCAGTACTTC. Together with reference TRBV5-1 and TRBJ2-5, the CDR3 gives the full variable domain: KAGVTQTPRYLIKTRGQQVTLSCSPISGHRSVSWYQQTPGQGLQFLFEYFSETQRNKGNFPGRFSGRQFSNSRSEMNVSTLELGDSALYLCASSSQGGETQYFGPGTRLLVL.

At least ten counts were recorded for this clonotype. The chain recombines TRBV4-1 with TRBJ2-1, with D hard to call. The germline V gene has CDR1 MGHRA and CDR2 YSYEKL. CDR3 length equals 16 residues. Trimming stripped 1 base from V and 3 bases from J, with 13 bases between. Here the CDR3 reads CASSQGTAVYYNEQFF. CDR3 DNA: TGCGCCAGCAGCCAAGGTACGGCGGTCTACTACAATGAGCAGTTCTTC.

In its sample, this clonotype was seen many times. V gene TRBV6-2 or TRBV6-3 combines with J gene TRBJ2-1, with 8 bases aligning to TRBD2. The CDR3 has 14 amino acids. Germline CDR1 and CDR2: MNHEY and SVGEGT. Losses at the gene ends were 2 bases for V and 8 bases for J; bases not matched to a gene: 5. The CDR3 nucleotides are TGTGCCAGCAGTTACCCCGCTAGCGGGCATGAGCAGTTCTTC. It specifies CASSYPASGHEQFF.

This clonotype was observed at least ten times. This sequence joins TRBV28 and TRBJ1-5; no clear D. Germline V gene sequence: CDR1 MDHEN, CDR2 SYDVKM. The V end lost 3 bases, the J end lost 1 base, and 10 bases lay between the germline ends. The length of the CDR3 is 15 residues. The chain's CDR3 is CASSFAGRSNQPQHF. In nucleotides, the CDR3 is TGTGCCAGCAGTTTCGCAGGAAGGAGCAATCAGCCCCAGCATTTT.

This clonotype was observed a few times. This rearrangement joins TRBV3-1 to TRBJ1-2; D might be TRBD1 (5 bases). CDR3 length: 15 residues. Trimming shortened V by 2 bases and J by 5 bases, and 15 bases separated the two germline ends. Germline V lookup: CDR1 LGHDT, CDR2 YNNKEL (reference sequence). The chain's CDR3 is CASSQSAGPSYGYTF. In DNA form, the CDR3 reads TGTGCCAGCAGCCAATCGGCAGGGCCCTCTTATGGCTACACCTTC. Looking up the rest from reference TRBV3-1 and TRBJ1-2 gives the full variable domain: DTAVSQTPKYLVTQMGNDKSIKCEQNLGHDTMYWYKQDSKKFLKIMFSYNNKELIINETVPNRFSPKSPDKAHLNLHINSLELGDSAVYFCASSQSAGPSYGYTFGSGTRLTVV.

The V gene is TRBV20-1, the J gene TRBJ2-5, with TRBD2 matching over 9 bases. CDR3 length: 13 residues. From germline, CDR1 is DFQATT and CDR2 SNEGSKA (reference sequence). Here the CDR3 reads CTGWRGGLETQYF. Written as DNA, the CDR3 is TGCACGGGTTGGCGGGGGGGCTTGGAGACCCAGTACTTC.

This clonotype was seen repeatedly, ten times or more. The chain joins TRBV7-2 to TRBJ2-3, with 9 bases aligning to TRBD2. Germline CDR1 and CDR2: SGHTA and FQGNSA. Trimming removed 1 base from V and 9 bases from J; junction bases left unmatched: 5. This CDR3 comprises 14 residues. This CDR3 reads CASSLGSLAGTQYF. The DNA of the CDR3 is TGTGCCAGCAGCTTAGGGTCCCTAGCGGGGACGCAGTATTTT.

This clonotype was seen more than once but under ten times. The CDR3 loop is CASSQGTGGMAYGYTF. CDR3 DNA sequence: TGCGCCAGCAGCCAAGGGACAGGGGGAATGGCCTATGGCTACACCTTC. This rearrangement joins TRBV4-1 to TRBJ1-2, with 10 bases aligning to TRBD1. CDR1 and CDR2 (germline): MGHRA, YSYEKL. Trimming took 1 base from V and 4 from J; bases not matched to a gene: 6. The length of the CDR3 is 16 residues.

The table lists this clonotype with a count of one. This may come from a read error, since a much larger clone is one base off. The rearrangement uses TRBV4-3 and TRBJ1-4; 7 bases map to TRBD1. The CDR3 has 12 residues. From germline, CDR1 is LGHNA and CDR2 YSLEER. V trimming: 8 bases; J trimming: 10 bases; junction bases outside the gene matches: 7. This chain's CDR3 is CASGGGAGKLFF. The CDR3 coding sequence is TGCGCCAGCGGAGGGGGCGCAGGAAAACTGTTTTTT.

This clonotype was recorded a few times. The rearrangement joins TRBV24-1 to TRBJ2-1, with D possibly matching TRBD2 (6 bases). CDR3 length equals 15 residues. V lost 1 base and J 8 bases, leaving 14 bases between the germline ends. The germline CDR1 and CDR2 sequences are KGHDR and SFDVKD. CDR3 bases: TGTGCCACCAGTGATTTCCTACGGGAGACTTATGAGCAGTTCTTC. This gives the protein CATSDFLRETYEQFF.

The table lists this clonotype with many counts. The V and J genes are TRBV7-9 and TRBJ2-5; D uncertain. The ends were cut back, 3 bases at V and 4 bases at J, with 9 bases in the middle. The CDR3 runs 13 residues. Germline V lookup: CDR1 SEHNR, CDR2 FQNEAQ (reference sequence). CDR3 bases: TGTGCCAGCAGCTTCAAATCACGAGAGACCCAGTACTTC. This sequence encodes CASSFKSRETQYF.

This clonotype was counted ten times or more. V usage is TRBV28 and J usage is TRBJ1-6; 10 bases map to TRBD1. Losses at the gene ends were 6 bases for V and 8 bases for J; bases not matched to a gene: 7. The CDR3 covers 15 residues. Germline CDR1 MDHEN, CDR2 SYDVKM. The CDR3 sequence is CASRPSGTGDSPLHF. CDR3 DNA: TGTGCCAGCAGACCCTCCGGGACAGGGGATTCACCCCTCCACTTT.

This clonotype has a handful of counts. The chain joins TRBV6-5 to TRBJ2-2, with D tentatively TRBD2 (5 bases). CDR1 is MNHEY, CDR2 SVGAGI, per germline. CDR3 length equals 15 residues. The ends were cut back, 5 bases at V and 0 bases at J, with 10 bases in the middle. The CDR3 DNA follows: TGTGCCAGCAGTCGCGAGCGGACGAACACCGGGGAGCTGTTTTTT. Amino acid sequence: CASSRERTNTGELFF.